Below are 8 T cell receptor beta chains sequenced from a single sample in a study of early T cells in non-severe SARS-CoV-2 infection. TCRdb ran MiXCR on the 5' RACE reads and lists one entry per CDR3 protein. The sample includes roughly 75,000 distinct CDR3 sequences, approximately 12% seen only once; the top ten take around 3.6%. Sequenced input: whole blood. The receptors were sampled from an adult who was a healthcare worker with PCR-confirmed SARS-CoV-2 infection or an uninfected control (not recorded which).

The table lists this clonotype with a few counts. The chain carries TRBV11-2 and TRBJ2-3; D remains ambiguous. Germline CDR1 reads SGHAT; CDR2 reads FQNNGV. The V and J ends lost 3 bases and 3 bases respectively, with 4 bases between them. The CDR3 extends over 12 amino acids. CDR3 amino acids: CASSFSTDTQYF. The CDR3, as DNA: TGTGCCAGCAGCTTCTCAACAGATACGCAGTATTTT.

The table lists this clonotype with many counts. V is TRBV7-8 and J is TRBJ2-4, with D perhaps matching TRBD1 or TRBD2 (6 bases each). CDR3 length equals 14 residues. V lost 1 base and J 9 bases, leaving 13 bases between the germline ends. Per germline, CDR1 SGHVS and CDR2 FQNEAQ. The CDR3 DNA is TGTGCCAGCAGCTTAGGTCCAGGGGAGGCCATTCAGTACTTC. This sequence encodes CASSLGPGEAIQYF.

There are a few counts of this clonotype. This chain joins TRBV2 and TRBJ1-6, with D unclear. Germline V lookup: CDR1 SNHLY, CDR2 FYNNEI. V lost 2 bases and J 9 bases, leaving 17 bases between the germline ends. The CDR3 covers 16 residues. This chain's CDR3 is CASSEPSGSGISPLHF. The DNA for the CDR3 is TGTGCCAGCAGTGAACCTTCGGGGTCGGGAATTTCACCCCTCCACTTT.

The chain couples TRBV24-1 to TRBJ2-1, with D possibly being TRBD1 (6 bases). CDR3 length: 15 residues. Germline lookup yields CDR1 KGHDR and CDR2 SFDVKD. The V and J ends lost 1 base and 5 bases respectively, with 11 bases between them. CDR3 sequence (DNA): TGTGCCACCAGTGATTTACAGGGTGACGACAATGAGCAGTTCTTC. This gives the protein CATSDLQGDDNEQFF.

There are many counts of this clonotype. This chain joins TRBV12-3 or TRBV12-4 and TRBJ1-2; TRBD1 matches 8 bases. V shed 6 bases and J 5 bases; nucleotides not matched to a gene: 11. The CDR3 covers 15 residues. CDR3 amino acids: CASSRDRRILYGYTF. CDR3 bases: TGTGCCAGCAGCCGGGACAGGCGTATCCTGTATGGCTACACCTTC.

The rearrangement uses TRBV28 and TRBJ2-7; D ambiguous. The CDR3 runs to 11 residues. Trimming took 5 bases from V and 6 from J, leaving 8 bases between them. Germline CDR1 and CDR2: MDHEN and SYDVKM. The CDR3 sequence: CASSLGFEQYF. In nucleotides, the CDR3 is TGTGCCAGCAGTCTCGGGTTCGAGCAGTACTTC.

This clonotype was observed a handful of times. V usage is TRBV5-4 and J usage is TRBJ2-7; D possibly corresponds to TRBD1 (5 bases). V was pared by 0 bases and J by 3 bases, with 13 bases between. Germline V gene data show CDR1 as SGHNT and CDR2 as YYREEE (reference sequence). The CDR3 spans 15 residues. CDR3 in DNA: TGTGCCAGCAGCTTGGCCAATGACAGCTTCTACGAGCAGTACTTC. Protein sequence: CASSLANDSFYEQYF.

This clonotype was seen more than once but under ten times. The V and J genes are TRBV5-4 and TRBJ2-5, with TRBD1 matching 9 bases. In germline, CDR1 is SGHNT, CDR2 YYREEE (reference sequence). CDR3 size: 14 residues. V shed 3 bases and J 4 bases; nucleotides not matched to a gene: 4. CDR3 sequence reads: CASSWTGAPETQYF. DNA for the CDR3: TGTGCCAGCAGCTGGACAGGGGCCCCAGAGACCCAGTACTTC.